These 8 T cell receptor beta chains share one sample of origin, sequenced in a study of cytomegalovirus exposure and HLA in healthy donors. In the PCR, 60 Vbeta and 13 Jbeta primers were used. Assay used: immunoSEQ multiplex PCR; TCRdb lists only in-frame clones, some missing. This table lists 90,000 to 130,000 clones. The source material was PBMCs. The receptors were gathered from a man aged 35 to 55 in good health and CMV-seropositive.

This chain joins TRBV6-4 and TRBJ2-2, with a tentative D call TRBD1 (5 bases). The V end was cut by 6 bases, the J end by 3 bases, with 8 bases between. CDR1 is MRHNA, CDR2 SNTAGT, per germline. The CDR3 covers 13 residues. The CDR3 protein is CASSATDTGELFF. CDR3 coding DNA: TGTGCCAGCAGCGCGACAGACACCGGGGAGCTGTTTTTT.

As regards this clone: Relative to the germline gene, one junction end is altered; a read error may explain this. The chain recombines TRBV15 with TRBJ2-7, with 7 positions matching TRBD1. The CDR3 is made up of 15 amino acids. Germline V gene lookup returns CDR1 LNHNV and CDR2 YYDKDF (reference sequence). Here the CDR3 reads CATGSPQGFAYEQYF. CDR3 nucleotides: TGTGCCACCGGCAGTCCACAGGGGTTTGCTTACGAGCAGTACTTC.

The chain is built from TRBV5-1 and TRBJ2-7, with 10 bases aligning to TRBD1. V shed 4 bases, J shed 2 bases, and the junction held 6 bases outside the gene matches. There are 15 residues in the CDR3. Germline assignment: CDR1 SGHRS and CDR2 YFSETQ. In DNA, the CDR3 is TGCGCCAGCAGCGGGACAGGGGTTGCCCCCTACGAGCAGTACTTC. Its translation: CASSGTGVAPYEQYF.

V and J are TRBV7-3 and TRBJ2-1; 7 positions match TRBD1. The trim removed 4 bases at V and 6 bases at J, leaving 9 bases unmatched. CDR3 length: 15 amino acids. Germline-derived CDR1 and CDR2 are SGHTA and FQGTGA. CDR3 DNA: TGTGCCAGCAGCTCACCGAACACAGGGGTCAATGAGCAGTTCTTC. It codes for CASSSPNTGVNEQFF.

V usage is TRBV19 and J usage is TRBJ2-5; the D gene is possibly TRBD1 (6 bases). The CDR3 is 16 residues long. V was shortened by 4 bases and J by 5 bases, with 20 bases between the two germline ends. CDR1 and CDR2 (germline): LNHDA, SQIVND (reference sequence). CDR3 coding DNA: TGTGCCAGTAGTAACACCGGGACACCGAACCGTGAGACCCAGTACTTC. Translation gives CASSNTGTPNRETQYF.

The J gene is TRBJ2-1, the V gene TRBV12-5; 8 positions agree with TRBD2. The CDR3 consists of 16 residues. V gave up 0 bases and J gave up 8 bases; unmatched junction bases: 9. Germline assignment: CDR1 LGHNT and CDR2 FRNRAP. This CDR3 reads CASGLVLSGRVYEQFF. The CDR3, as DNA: TGTGCTAGTGGTTTGGTACTAAGCGGGAGAGTCTATGAGCAGTTCTTC.

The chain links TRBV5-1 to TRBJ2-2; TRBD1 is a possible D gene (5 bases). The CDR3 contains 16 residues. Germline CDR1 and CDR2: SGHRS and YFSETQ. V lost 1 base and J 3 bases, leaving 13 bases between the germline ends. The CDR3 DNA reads TGCGCCAGCAGCTTGTTCGGACAAGAGGACACCGGGGAGCTGTTTTTT. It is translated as CASSLFGQEDTGELFF.

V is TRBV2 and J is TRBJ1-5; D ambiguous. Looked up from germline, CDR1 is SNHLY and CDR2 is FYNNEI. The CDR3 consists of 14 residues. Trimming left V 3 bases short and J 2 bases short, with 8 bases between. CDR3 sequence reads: CASSDSQGNQPQHF. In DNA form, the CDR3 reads TGTGCCAGCAGTGATAGTCAGGGCAATCAGCCCCAGCATTTT.